What follows describes a single TCR beta chain. Its specificity is not known. MiXCR, applied by TCRdb to the 5' RACE reads, yields one record per CDR3 protein. The sample has 700,000 or so distinct CDR3 sequences, over 8.5% seen once. The CDR3 totals 13 residues. The germline V and J ends were trimmed by 0 bases and 3 bases, with 2 bases remaining between them. The germline CDR1 and CDR2 sequences are ENHRY and SYGVKD. This sample is drawn from a study of identical twins. General study points: The study found excess low generation probability among twin-shared out-of-frame alpha sequences. Beta out-of-frame sequences displayed a weaker excess of sharing between twins.

These sequences were also reported in another study, on yellow fever vaccine responses in identical twins.

Sequencing used PBMCs. The genes are TRBV10-3 and TRBJ2-2; D gene ambiguous. This sequence originates from a young woman in good health. The CDR3 nucleotides read TGTGCCATCAGTGAGTCTTACACCGGGGAGCTGTTTTTT. Translation gives CAISESYTGELFF.